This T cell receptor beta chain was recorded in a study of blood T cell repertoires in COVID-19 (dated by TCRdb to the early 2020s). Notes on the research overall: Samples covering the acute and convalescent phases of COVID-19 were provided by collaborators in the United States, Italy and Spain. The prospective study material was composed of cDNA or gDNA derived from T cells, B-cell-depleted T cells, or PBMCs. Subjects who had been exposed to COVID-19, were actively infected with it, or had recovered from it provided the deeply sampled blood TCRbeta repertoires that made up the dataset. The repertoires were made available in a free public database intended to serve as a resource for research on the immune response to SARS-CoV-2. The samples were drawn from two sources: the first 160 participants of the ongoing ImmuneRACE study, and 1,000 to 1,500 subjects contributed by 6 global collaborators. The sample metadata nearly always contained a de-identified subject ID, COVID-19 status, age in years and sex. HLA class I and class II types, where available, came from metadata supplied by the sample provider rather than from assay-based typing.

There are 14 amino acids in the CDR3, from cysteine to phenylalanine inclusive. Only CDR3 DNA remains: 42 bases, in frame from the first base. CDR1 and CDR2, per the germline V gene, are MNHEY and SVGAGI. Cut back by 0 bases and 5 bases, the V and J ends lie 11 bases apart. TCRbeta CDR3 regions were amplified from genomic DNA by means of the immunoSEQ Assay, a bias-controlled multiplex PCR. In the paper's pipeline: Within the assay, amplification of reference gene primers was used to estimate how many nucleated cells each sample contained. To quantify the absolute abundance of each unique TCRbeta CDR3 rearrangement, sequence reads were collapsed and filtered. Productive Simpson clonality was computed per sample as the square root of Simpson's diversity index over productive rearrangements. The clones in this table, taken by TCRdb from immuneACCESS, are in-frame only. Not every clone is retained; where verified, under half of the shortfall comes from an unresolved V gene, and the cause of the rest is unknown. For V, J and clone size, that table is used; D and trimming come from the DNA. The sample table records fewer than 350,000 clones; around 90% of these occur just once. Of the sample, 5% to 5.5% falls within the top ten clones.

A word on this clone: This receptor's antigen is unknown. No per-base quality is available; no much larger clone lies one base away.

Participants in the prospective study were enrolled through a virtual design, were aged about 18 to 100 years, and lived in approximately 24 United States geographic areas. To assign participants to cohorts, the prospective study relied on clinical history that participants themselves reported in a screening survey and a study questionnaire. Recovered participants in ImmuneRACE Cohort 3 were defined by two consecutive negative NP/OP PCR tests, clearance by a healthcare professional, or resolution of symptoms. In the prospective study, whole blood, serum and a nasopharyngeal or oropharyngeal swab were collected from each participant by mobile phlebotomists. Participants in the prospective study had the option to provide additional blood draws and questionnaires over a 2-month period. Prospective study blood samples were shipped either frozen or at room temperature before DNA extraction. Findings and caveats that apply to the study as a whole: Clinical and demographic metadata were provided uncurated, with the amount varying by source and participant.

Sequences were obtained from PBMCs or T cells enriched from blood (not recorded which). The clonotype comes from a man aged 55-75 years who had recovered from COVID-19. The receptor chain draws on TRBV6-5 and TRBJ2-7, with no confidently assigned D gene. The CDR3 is CASSYSGSQDEQYF. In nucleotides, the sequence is TGTGCCAGCAGTTACTCCGGGTCTCAAGACGAGCAGTACTTC.